Listed here are 2 T cell receptor beta chains from one sample, sequenced in a study of cytomegalovirus exposure and HLA in healthy donors. This table comes from immunoSEQ multiplex PCR, and its TCRdb copy is limited to in-frame clones, with some not included. The table lists roughly 56,000 clones, 85% to 95% of them singletons. Sequencing used PBMCs. These receptors were collected from a man younger than 35 in good health and CMV-seronegative.

This rearrangement joins TRBV18 to TRBJ1-1; tentatively, D is TRBD1 (5 bases). CDR1 and CDR2 from the germline V gene are KGHSH and LQKENI. The CDR3 totals 13 residues. Trimming removed 2 bases at V and 4 bases at J, with 8 bases between. CDR3 sequence reads: CASSPWQGTEAFF. DNA of the CDR3: TGTGCCAGCTCACCATGGCAGGGCACTGAAGCTTTCTTT.

V gene TRBV10-3 combines with J gene TRBJ2-6; D gene uncertain. The germline V gene has CDR1 ENHRY and CDR2 SYGVKD. The CDR3 sequence is 14 residues long. Trimming pared 3 bases from V and 1 base from J, leaving 4 bases between. In DNA form, the CDR3 reads TGTGCCATCAGTGACCTTTCTGGGGCCAACGTCCTGACTTTC. Translating it yields CAISDLSGANVLTF.